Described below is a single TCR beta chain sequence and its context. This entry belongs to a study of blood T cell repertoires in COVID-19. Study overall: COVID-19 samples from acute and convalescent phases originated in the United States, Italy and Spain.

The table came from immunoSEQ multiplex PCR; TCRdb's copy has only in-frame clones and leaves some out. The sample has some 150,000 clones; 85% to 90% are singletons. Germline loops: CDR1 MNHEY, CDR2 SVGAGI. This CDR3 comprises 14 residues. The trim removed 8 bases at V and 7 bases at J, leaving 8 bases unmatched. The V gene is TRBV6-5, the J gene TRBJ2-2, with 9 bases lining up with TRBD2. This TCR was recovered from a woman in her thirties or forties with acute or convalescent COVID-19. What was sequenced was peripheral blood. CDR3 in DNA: TGTGCCAGCGGGGATAGCGGGAGTGGCGGGGAGCTGTTTTTT. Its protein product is CASGDSGSGGELFF.